This T cell receptor beta chain is from a study of shared clonotypes between healthy human individuals. Overall study results and limits: A small donor pool kept down the genetic and exposure-history diversity that was represented.

Germline CDR1 is SNHLY and CDR2 is FYNNEI. The CDR3 consists of 12 residues. V was pared by 8 bases and J by 7 bases, with 14 bases between. This clone was counted many times. Its cognate antigen is unknown. Deep was the level at which the assay was run. Original data processing: Junction-only immunoSEQ data arrived without quality scores, meaning filtering differed. Clones were sequenced by immunoSEQ multiplex PCR, and TCRdb holds only the in-frame ones, with some missing. That table is the source of V, J and clone size, and D and trimming were worked out from the DNA. The sample consists of 190,000 or so clones, 66% of them appearing once.

V is TRBV2 and J is TRBJ1-2, with D possibly matching TRBD1 (6 bases). The receptor was derived from a man aged 30-40 years in good health. Sample: memory CD4+ T cells sorted from blood. Specified subset: CD45RA-negative fraction. CDR3 protein: CASEGGRLGYTF. DNA of the CDR3: TGTGCCAGCGAGGGGGGGCGCCTTGGCTACACCTTC.